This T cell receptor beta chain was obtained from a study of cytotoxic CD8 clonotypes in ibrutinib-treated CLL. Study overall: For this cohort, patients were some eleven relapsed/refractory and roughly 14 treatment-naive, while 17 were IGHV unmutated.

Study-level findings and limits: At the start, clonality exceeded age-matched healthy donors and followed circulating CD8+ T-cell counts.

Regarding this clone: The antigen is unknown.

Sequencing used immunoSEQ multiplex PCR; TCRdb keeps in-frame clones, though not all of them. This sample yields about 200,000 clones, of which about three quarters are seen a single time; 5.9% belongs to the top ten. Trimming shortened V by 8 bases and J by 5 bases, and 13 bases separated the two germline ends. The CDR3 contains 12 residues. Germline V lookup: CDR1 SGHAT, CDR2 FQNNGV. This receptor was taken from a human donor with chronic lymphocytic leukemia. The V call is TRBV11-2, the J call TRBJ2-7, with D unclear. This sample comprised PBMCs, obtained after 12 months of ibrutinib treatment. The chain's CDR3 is CASSGLPNEQYF. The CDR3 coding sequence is TGTGCCAGCTCGGGCCTCCCAAACGAGCAGTACTTC.